Below, one T cell receptor (beta chain) is given with its context. Antigen: not known. These data originate in a study of T-cell memory formation after mild COVID-19. Study-wide findings and caveats: There was a balanced CD4/CD8 profile in clones contracting day 15 to 85, and later expanders leaned CD4+. Contracting CD4+ clones sat mainly in CM and EM; CD8+ in EMRA.

V gave up 5 bases and J gave up 0 bases; unmatched junction bases: 4. Germline CDR1 reads MNHEY; CDR2 reads SVGAGI. The CDR3 covers 16 residues. TCRdb ran MiXCR on the 5' RACE reads and lists one entry per CDR3 protein. The sample contains roughly 500,000 distinct CDR3 sequences, just over 20% of which appear only once. This clonotype was sampled from an adult woman who had mild COVID-19 (a few samples of this study predate the infection). Cell type and time point are not known. Sequences were obtained from PBMCs or a T cell subset sorted from them (not recorded which). The chain links TRBV6-5 to TRBJ2-2; 9 bases match TRBD1. CDR3 bases: TGTGCCAGCAGTCGCGACAGGGGGACGAACACCGGGGAGCTGTTTTTT. This gives the protein CASSRDRGTNTGELFF.